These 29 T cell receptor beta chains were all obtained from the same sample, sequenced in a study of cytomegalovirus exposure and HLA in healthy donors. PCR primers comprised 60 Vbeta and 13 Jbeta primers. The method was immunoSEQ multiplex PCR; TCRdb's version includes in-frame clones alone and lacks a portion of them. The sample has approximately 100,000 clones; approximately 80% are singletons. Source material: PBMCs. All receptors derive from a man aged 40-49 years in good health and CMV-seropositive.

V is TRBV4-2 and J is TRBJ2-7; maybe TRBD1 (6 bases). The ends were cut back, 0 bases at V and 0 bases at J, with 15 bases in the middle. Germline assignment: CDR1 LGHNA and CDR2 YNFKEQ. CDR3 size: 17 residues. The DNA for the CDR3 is TGTGCCAGCAGCCAAGATTGGACAGCTGGGAGCTCCTACGAGCAGTACTTC. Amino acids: CASSQDWTAGSSYEQYF.

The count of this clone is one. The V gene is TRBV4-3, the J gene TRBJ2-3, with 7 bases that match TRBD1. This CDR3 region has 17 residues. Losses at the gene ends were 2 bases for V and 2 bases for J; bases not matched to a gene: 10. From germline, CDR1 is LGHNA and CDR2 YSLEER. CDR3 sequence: CASSQYRGSANTDTQYF. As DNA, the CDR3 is TGCGCCAGCAGCCAATACAGGGGATCGGCCAACACAGATACGCAGTATTTT.

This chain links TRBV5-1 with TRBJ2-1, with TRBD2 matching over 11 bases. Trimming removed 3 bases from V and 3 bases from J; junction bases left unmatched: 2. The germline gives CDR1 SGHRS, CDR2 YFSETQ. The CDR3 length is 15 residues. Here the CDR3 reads CASSSTSGGYNEQFF. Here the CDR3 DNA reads TGCGCCAGCAGCTCCACTAGCGGGGGCTACAATGAGCAGTTCTTC.

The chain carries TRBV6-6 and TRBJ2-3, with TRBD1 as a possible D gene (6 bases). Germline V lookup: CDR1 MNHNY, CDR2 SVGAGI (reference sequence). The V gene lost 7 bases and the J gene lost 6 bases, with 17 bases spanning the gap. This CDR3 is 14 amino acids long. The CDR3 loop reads CASKPTGEGDTQYF. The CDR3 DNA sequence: TGTGCCAGCAAGCCGACAGGAGAAGGGGATACGCAGTATTTT.

The CDR3 sequence: CASSLGQGYNSPLHF. CDR3 DNA: TGTGCCAGCAGTTTGGGGCAGGGGTATAATTCACCCCTCCACTTT. The chain carries TRBV27 and TRBJ1-6; a weak D match, TRBD1 (6 bases). The germline V and J ends were trimmed by 3 bases and 4 bases, with 10 bases remaining between them. Germline CDR1 and CDR2: MNHEY and SMNVEV (reference sequence). The CDR3 has 15 amino acids.

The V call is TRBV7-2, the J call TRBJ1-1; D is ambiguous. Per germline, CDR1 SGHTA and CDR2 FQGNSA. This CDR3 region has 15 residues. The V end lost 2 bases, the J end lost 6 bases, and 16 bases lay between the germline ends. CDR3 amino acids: CASSLWLLPNAEAFF. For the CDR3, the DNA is TGTGCCAGCAGCTTATGGCTCTTACCCAACGCTGAAGCTTTCTTT.

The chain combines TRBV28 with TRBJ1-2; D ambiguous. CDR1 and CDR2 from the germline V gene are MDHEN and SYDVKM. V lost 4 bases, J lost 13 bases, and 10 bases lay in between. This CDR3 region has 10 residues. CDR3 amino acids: CASSSGRCTF. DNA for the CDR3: TGTGCCAGCAGTTCGGGGAGATGCACCTTC.

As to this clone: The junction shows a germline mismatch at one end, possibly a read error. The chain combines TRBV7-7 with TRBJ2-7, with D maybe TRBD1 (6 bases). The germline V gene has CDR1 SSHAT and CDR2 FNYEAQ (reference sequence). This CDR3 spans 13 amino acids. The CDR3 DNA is TGTGCTAGCAGCTTGGAACAGGGCTACGAGCAGTACTTC. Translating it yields CASSLEQGYEQYF.

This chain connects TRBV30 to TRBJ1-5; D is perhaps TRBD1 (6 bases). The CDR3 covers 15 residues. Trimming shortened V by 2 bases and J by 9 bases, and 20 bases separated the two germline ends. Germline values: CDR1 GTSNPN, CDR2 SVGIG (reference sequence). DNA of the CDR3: TGTGCCTGGAGTCTATGGGGCCAGGGGCGAAGGCCCCAGCATTTT. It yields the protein CAWSLWGQGRRPQHF.

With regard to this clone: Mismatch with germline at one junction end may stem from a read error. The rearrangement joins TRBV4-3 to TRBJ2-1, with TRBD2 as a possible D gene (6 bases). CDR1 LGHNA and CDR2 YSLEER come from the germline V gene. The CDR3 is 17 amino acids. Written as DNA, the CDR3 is TGCGCCAGCAGCCCCACTTTGGGACTTAGCTCCTACAATAAGCAGTTCTTC. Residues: CASSPTLGLSSYNKQFF.

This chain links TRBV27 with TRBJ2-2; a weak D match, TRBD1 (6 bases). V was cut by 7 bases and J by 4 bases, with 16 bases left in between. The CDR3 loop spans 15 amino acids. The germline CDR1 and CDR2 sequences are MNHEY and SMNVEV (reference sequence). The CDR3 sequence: CASTPKRGTTGELFF. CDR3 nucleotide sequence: TGTGCCAGCACCCCGAAGAGGGGGACCACCGGGGAGCTGTTTTTT.

The DNA of the CDR3 is TGCGCCAGCAGCCCGACAGCCGTCTATAATTCACCCCTCCACTTT. Translation: CASSPTAVYNSPLHF. The chain carries TRBV4-1 and TRBJ1-6; D is perhaps TRBD1 (5 bases). The ends were cut back, 4 bases at V and 3 bases at J, with 10 bases in the middle. This CDR3 is 15 amino acids long. Per the germline V gene, CDR1 is MGHRA and CDR2 is YSYEKL.

This chain's CDR3 is CTSSQESRDRPGGYGYTF. Here the CDR3 DNA reads TGCACCAGCAGCCAAGAAAGTAGGGACAGGCCAGGTGGATATGGCTACACCTTC. The chain is built from TRBV1 and TRBJ1-2; the table's D call, TRBD1, has no DNA check behind it. TRBV1 is listed as a pseudogene. The CDR3 runs to 18 residues.

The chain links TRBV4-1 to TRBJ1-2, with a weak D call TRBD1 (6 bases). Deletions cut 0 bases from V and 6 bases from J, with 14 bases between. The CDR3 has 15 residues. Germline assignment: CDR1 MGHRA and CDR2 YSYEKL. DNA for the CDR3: TGCGCCAGCAGCCAAGAGGGGGGGCGCAAGCATGGCTACACCTTC. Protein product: CASSQEGGRKHGYTF.

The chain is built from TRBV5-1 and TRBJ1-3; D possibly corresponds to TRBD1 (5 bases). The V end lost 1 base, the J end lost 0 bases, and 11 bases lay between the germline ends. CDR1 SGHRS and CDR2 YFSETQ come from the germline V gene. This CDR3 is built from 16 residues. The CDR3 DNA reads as TGCGCCAGCAGCTTGTGGGGGGAGAGCTCTGGAAACACCATATATTTT. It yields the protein CASSLWGESSGNTIYF.

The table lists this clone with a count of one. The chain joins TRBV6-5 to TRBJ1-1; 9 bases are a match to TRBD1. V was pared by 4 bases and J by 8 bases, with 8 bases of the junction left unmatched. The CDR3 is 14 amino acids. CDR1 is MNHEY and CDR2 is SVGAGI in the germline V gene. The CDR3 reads CASSFNRDREEAFF. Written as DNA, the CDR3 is TGTGCCAGCAGTTTCAACCGGGACAGGGAAGAAGCTTTCTTT.

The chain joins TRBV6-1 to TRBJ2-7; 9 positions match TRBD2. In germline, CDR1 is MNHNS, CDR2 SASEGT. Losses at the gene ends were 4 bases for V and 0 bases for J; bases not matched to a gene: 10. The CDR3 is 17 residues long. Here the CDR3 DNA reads TGTGCCAGCAGTGGCGGGGGGGCGGTCTCTCTCTCCTACGAGCAGTACTTC. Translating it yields CASSGGGAVSLSYEQYF.

This CDR3 is CASSLVEGDNTEAFF. In DNA, the CDR3 is TGTGCCAGCAGCTTAGTAGAAGGGGATAACACTGAAGCTTTCTTT. The J gene is TRBJ1-1, the V gene TRBV7-8, with D tentatively TRBD1 (5 bases). CDR1 is SGHVS and CDR2 is FQNEAQ in the germline V gene. Trimming pared 1 base from V and 2 bases from J, leaving 11 bases between. The CDR3 sequence is 15 residues long. The full variable domain, in which reference TRBV7-8 and TRBJ1-1 provide the parts outside the CDR3, is GAGVSQSPRYKVAKRGQDVALRCDPISGHVSLFWYQQALGQGPEFLTYFQNEAQLDKSGLPSDRFFAERPEGSVSTLKIQRTQQEDSAVYLCASSLVEGDNTEAFFGQGTRLTVV.

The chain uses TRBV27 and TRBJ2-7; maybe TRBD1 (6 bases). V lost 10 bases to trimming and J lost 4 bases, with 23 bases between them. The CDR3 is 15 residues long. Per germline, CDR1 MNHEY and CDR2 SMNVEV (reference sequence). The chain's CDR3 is CATRRGGRRAYEQYF. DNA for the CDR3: TGTGCCACACGCAGGGGTGGGCGACGGGCTTACGAGCAGTACTTC.

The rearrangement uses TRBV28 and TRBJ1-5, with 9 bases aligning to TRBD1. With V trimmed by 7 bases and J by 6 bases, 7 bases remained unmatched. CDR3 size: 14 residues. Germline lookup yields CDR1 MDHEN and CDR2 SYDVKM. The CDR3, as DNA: TGTGCCAGCATCCTTCCGGGACAGGGTCAGCCCCAGCATTTT. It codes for CASILPGQGQPQHF.

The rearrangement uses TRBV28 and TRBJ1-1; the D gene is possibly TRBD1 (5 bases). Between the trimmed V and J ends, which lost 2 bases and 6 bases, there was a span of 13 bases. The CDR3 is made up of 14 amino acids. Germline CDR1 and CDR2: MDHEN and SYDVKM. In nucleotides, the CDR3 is TGTGCCAGCAGTTTAGGTTTCGGGGGTCCTGAAGCTTTCTTT. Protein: CASSLGFGGPEAFF.

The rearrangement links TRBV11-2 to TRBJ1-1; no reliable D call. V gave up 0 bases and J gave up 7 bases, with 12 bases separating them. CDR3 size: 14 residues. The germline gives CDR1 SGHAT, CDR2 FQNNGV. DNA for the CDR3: TGTGCCAGCAGCTTAGATTCAACACGGGGTGAAGCTTTCTTT. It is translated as CASSLDSTRGEAFF.

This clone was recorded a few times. The CDR3 DNA sequence: TGCGCCAGCAGTAGAACAGGGGGCGAGGACACCATATATTTT. It translates to CASSRTGGEDTIYF. The J gene is TRBJ1-3, the V gene TRBV5-1; 9 bases fit TRBD1. Germline loops: CDR1 SGHRS, CDR2 YFSETQ. This CDR3 has 14 residues. Trimming cost V 5 bases and J 8 bases; bases outside gene matches: 8.

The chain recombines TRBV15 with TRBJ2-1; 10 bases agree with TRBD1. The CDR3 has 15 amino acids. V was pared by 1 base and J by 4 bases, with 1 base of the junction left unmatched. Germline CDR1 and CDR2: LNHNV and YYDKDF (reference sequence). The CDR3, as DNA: TGTGCCACCAGCAGAGGGGACAGGGGATACAATGAGCAGTTCTTC. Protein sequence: CATSRGDRGYNEQFF.

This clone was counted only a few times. This CDR3 is CASSRSTDTQYF. The CDR3 coding sequence is TGTGCCAGCAGCAGGAGTACAGATACGCAGTATTTT. V gene TRBV7-2 combines with J gene TRBJ2-3; D is ambiguous. This CDR3 region has 12 residues. From germline, CDR1 is SGHTA and CDR2 FQGNSA. With 5 bases removed from V and 3 bases from J, the gap between germline ends came to 6 bases. Full variable domain (missing parts from reference TRBV7-2 and TRBJ2-3): GAGVSQSPSNKVTEKGKDVELRCDPISGHTALYWYRQSLGQGLEFLIYFQGNSAPDKSGLPSDRFSAERTGGSVSTLTIQRTQQEDSAVYLCASSRSTDTQYFGPGTRLTVL.

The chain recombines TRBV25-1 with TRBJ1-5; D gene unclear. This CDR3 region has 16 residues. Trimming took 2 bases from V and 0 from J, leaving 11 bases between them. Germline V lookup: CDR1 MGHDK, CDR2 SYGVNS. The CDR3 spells CASSERAGNSNQPQHF. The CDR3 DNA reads TGTGCCAGCAGTGAACGGGCGGGGAATAGCAATCAGCCCCAGCATTTT.

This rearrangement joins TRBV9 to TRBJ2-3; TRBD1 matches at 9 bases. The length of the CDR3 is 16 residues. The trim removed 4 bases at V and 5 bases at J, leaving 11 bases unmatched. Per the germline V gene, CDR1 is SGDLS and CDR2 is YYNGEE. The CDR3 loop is CASSLPGQGGEDTQYF. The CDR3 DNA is TGTGCCAGCAGCTTGCCGGGACAGGGAGGTGAAGATACGCAGTATTTT.

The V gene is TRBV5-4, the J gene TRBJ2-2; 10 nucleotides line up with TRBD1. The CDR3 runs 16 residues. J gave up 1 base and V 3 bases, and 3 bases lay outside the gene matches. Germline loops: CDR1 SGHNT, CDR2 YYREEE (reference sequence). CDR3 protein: CASSSGQGGNTGELFF. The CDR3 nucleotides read TGTGCCAGCAGCTCAGGACAGGGGGGGAACACCGGGGAGCTGTTTTTT. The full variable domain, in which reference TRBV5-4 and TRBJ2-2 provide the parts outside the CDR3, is ETGVTQSPTHLIKTRGQQVTLRCSSQSGHNTVSWYQQALGQGPQFIFQYYREEENGRGNFPPRFSGLQFPNYSSELNVNALELDDSALYLCASSSGQGGNTGELFFGEGSRLTVL.

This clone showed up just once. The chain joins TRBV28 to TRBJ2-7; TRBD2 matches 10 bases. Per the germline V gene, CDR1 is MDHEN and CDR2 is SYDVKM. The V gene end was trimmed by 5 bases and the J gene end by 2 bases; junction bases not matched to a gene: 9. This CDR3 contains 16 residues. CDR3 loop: CASSPLGTSAAYEQYF. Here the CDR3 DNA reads TGTGCCAGCAGTCCGCTGGGGACTAGCGCCGCCTACGAGCAGTACTTC.